A selection of T cell receptor beta chains follows, all from one sample in a study of PD-1 blockade in classical Hodgkin lymphoma. Sequencing was performed with immunoSEQ multiplex PCR; in TCRdb, only in-frame clones are kept and a portion is missing. This table has approximately 19,000 clones, about 88% appearing once. The sample was CD8+ T cells from blood, taken before the fourth cycle of nivolumab. The receptor source for this set is a human donor with classical Hodgkin lymphoma. Both conserved end residues are part of each CDR3. D genes are given only for firm matches. Clone size appears in some rows only: once, few, many, or a class for an expanded clone.

clone size	V gene	D gene	J gene	CDR3 protein	CDR3 DNA
.	TRBV7-9	.	TRBJ1-3	CASSSLGAGDRSSGNTIYF	TGTGCCAGCAGCTCACTCGGAGCAGGAGACAGAAGCTCTGGAAACACCATATATTTT
.	TRBV6-5	.	TRBJ2-7	CASSYSPPGTYEQYF	TGTGCCAGCAGTTACAGCCCACCGGGAACCTACGAGCAGTACTTC
.	TRBV27	TRBD2	TRBJ2-3	CASSLSIAGETDTQYF	TGTGCCAGCAGTTTATCGATAGCGGGAGAAACAGATACGCAGTATTTT
.	TRBV6-1	.	TRBJ1-1	CASSELGGAPEAFF	TGTGCCAGCAGTGAACTTGGGGGGGCCCCTGAAGCTTTCTTT
.	TRBV6-5	.	TRBJ2-7	CASSYTYAYEQYF	TGTGCCAGCAGTTACACGTACGCATACGAGCAGTACTTC
.	TRBV28	.	TRBJ2-7	CASTPVWGPSYEQYF	TGTGCCAGCACCCCCGTATGGGGGCCCTCCTACGAGCAGTACTTC
.	TRBV5-6	.	TRBJ2-5	CASSLALTEETQYF	TGTGCCAGCAGCTTGGCCCTGACCGAAGAGACCCAGTACTTC
.	TRBV10-2	.	TRBJ2-7	CASSEDDYEQYF	TGCGCCAGCAGTGAGGACGACTACGAGCAGTACTTC
.	TRBV28	.	TRBJ1-3	CASSLGPADSGNTIYF	TGTGCCAGCAGTTTAGGGCCCGCGGACTCTGGAAACACCATATATTTT
few	TRBV4-1	.	TRBJ2-1	CASSQARGSVLNEQFF	TGCGCCAGCAGCCAAGCTCGGGGGAGTGTCCTGAATGAGCAGTTCTTC
.	TRBV7-9	TRBD1	TRBJ2-5	CASSLTRTGGVVQYF	TGTGCCAGCAGCTTAACGCGGACAGGGGGCGTCGTCCAGTACTTC
.	TRBV7-9	.	TRBJ1-1	CASRRALEAFF	TGTGCCAGCAGACGGGCCCTTGAAGCTTTCTTT
.	TRBV19	TRBD1	TRBJ1-1	CASSQGAGTEAFF	TGTGCCAGTAGTCAGGGGGCGGGCACTGAAGCTTTCTTT
.	TRBV19	.	TRBJ2-6	CASSVGASGANVLTF	TGTGCCAGTAGCGTCGGGGCTTCTGGGGCCAACGTCCTGACTTTC
.	TRBV4-1	TRBD2	TRBJ2-7	CASSPTSGVYEQYF	TGCGCCAGCAGCCCAACTAGCGGAGTCTACGAGCAGTACTTC
.	TRBV5-5	.	TRBJ1-4	CASSLEQLNEKLFF	TGTGCCAGCAGCTTGGAACAGCTAAATGAAAAACTGTTTTTT
.	TRBV30	.	TRBJ1-1	CAWTGTPNTEAFF	TGTGCCTGGACGGGGACACCTAACACTGAAGCTTTCTTT
.	TRBV9	.	TRBJ2-7	CASSVDASYEQYF	TGTGCCAGCAGCGTAGATGCCTCCTACGAGCAGTACTTC
.	TRBV28	.	TRBJ1-4	CASTISLGNFGEKLFF	TGTGCCAGCACGATATCTTTAGGGAATTTCGGGGAAAAACTGTTTTTT
.	TRBV9	.	TRBJ1-2	CASSAQGGYTF	TGTGCCAGCAGCGCGCAAGGTGGCTACACCTTC
.	TRBV11-3	TRBD2	TRBJ2-7	CASSFGAGGTYEQYF	TGTGCCAGCAGCTTTGGTGCGGGGGGGACCTACGAGCAGTACTTC
.	TRBV4-1	TRBD2	TRBJ2-2	CASSQDHSSGMKTGELFF	TGCGCCAGCAGCCAAGATCATTCTAGCGGGATGAAAACCGGGGAGCTGTTTTTT
.	TRBV28	TRBD2	TRBJ2-5	CASSIPGLAAQETQYF	TGTGCCAGCAGTATACCGGGACTAGCGGCTCAAGAGACCCAGTACTTC
.	TRBV6-5	TRBD2	TRBJ2-7	CASSTGTSGIYEQYF	TGTGCCAGCAGCACCGGGACTAGCGGGATCTACGAGCAGTACTTC
.	TRBV29-1	.	TRBJ2-7	CSVKTYEQYF	TGCAGCGTTAAGACCTACGAGCAGTACTTC
once	TRBV27	TRBD2	TRBJ2-1	CASWVGLAGANEQFF	TGTGCCAGCTGGGTGGGGCTAGCGGGAGCCAATGAGCAGTTCTTC
.	TRBV27	TRBD2	TRBJ2-7	CASSPAGGTYEQYF	TGTGCCAGCAGCCCAGCGGGAGGGACCTACGAGCAGTACTTC
.	TRBV7-9	.	TRBJ1-3	CASRAGAWTSGNTIYF	TGTGCCAGCAGAGCGGGAGCCTGGACTTCTGGAAACACCATATATTTT
.	TRBV5-1	TRBD1	TRBJ2-4	CASSGGIDPGQILQYF	TGCGCCAGCAGCGGGGGCATCGATCCGGGACAGATTCTTCAGTACTTC
.	TRBV19	.	TRBJ1-5	CASKAGSPSNQPQHF	TGTGCCAGTAAGGCAGGGAGTCCCAGCAATCAGCCCCAGCATTTT
.	TRBV6-5	.	TRBJ1-2	CASSFDTYGYTF	TGTGCCAGCAGTTTTGACACCTATGGCTACACCTTC
.	TRBV5-6	TRBD1	TRBJ1-1	CASSNGQGIVITFF	TGTGCCAGCAGCAATGGACAGGGGATTGTGATAACTTTCTTT
.	TRBV4-1	.	TRBJ2-7	CASSPTTDYEQYF	TGCGCCAGCAGCCCGACTACTGACTACGAGCAGTACTTC
.	TRBV28	.	TRBJ1-1	CASSTSPAEAFF	TGTGCCAGCAGTACTTCTCCGGCCGAAGCTTTCTTT
.	TRBV5-1	.	TRBJ1-2	CASSLALWTDNGYTF	TGCGCCAGCAGCTTGGCCCTTTGGACAGATAATGGCTACACCTTC
.	TRBV28	.	TRBJ1-1	CASSPVYRDGRTATEAFF	TGTGCCAGCAGTCCCGTATACAGGGACGGGAGGACAGCCACTGAAGCTTTCTTT
.	TRBV29-1	.	TRBJ2-7	CSVPAQGAGYEQYF	TGCAGCGTTCCCGCCCAGGGCGCTGGATACGAGCAGTACTTC
few	TRBV6-1	.	TRBJ1-5	CASSVRAWENQPQHF	TGTGCCAGCAGTGTGAGGGCTTGGGAGAATCAGCCCCAGCATTTT
.	TRBV27	.	TRBJ2-3	CASSLNGRAQYF	TGTGCCAGCAGTTTAAACGGACGTGCGCAGTATTTT
.	TRBV28	.	TRBJ2-7	CASKGYEQYF	TGTGCCAGCAAGGGCTACGAGCAGTACTTC
once	TRBV19	.	TRBJ2-2	CASLPVVQRQANTGELFF	TGTGCCAGTCTACCTGTGGTACAAAGACAGGCAAACACCGGGGAGCTGTTTTTT
once	TRBV27	.	TRBJ2-5	CASSHPWDAGRKETQYF	TGTGCCAGCAGTCACCCATGGGACGCCGGTAGGAAAGAGACCCAGTACTTC
.	TRBV5-5	.	TRBJ2-7	CASRYSYEQYF	TGTGCCAGCAGGTACTCCTACGAGCAGTACTTC
.	TRBV5-1	TRBD2	TRBJ2-5	CASSPMGDPSGIIETQYF	TGCGCCAGCAGCCCCATGGGGGACCCTAGCGGGATAATTGAGACCCAGTACTTC
.	TRBV5-1	.	TRBJ1-1	CASSLRKPGRVSDTEAFF	TGCGCCAGCAGCTTGAGGAAACCGGGTAGGGTCTCGGACACTGAAGCTTTCTTT
.	TRBV10-3	.	TRBJ2-3	CAINPGSPDTQYF	TGTGCCATCAACCCGGGATCCCCAGATACGCAGTATTTT
.	TRBV4-1	.	TRBJ2-7	CASSQDSVYEQYF	TGCGCCAGCAGCCAAGATAGCGTCTACGAGCAGTACTTC
.	TRBV18	TRBD1	TRBJ1-1	CASSPKRPGQGAKSNTEAFF	TGTGCCAGCTCACCGAAAAGACCGGGACAGGGGGCCAAGTCCAACACTGAAGCTTTCTTT
.	TRBV7-9	.	TRBJ1-4	CASSGGALSHEKLFF	TGTGCCAGCAGCGGCGGGGCCCTCAGCCATGAAAAACTGTTTTTT
.	TRBV4-1	TRBD2	TRBJ2-1	CASSQASGRSNEQFF	TGCGCCAGCAGCCAAGCTAGCGGGAGAAGCAATGAGCAGTTCTTC
once	TRBV27	TRBD1	TRBJ1-2	CASSSYTDRVDYGYTF	TGTGCCAGCAGTTCCTACACGGACAGGGTAGACTATGGCTACACCTTC
.	TRBV2	TRBD1	TRBJ1-1	CASNSGTDIEAFF	TGTGCCAGCAACTCCGGGACAGATATTGAAGCTTTCTTT
.	TRBV27	TRBD1	TRBJ1-2	CASSSTGGQIYGYTF	TGTGCCAGCAGTTCAACAGGGGGCCAGATCTATGGCTACACCTTC
.	TRBV4-1	.	TRBJ2-7	CASSQEQLDYEQYF	TGCGCCAGCAGCCAAGAACAGCTGGACTACGAGCAGTACTTC
few	TRBV5-1	TRBD1	TRBJ1-1	CASSTGQGGTEAFF	TGCGCCAGCAGCACCGGACAGGGTGGCACTGAAGCTTTCTTT
few	TRBV5-1	.	TRBJ1-1	CASSLSRLNTEAFF	TGCGCCAGCAGCTTGTCCAGGCTTAACACTGAAGCTTTCTTT
.	TRBV6-1	.	TRBJ2-7	CASSPGLHYEQYF	TGTGCCAGCAGTCCCGGGTTACACTACGAGCAGTACTTC